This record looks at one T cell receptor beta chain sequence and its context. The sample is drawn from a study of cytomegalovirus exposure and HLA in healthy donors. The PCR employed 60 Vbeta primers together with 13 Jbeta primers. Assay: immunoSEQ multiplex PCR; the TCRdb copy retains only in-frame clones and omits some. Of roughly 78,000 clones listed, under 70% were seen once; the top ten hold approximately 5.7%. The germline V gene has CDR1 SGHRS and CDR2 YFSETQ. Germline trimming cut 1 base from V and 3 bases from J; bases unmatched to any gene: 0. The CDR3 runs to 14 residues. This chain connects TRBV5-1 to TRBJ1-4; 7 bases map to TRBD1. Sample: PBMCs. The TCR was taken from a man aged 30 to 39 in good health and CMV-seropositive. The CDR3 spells CASSLTGANEKLFF. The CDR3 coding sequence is TGCGCCAGCAGCTTGACAGGGGCTAATGAAAAACTGTTTTTT.